Listed here are 12 T cell receptor beta chains from one sample, sequenced in a study of blood T cell repertoires in COVID-19. TCRdb keeps only in-frame clones here, not all; method: immunoSEQ multiplex PCR. The sample consists of about 110,000 clones, 71% of them appearing once. Sequenced material: peripheral blood. The receptors were gathered from a woman in her 40s with acute or convalescent COVID-19.

V is TRBV7-2 and J is TRBJ2-7; 7 bases line up with TRBD1. With V trimmed by 3 bases and J by 3 bases, 11 bases remained unmatched. Germline V gene lookup returns CDR1 SGHTA and CDR2 FQGNSA. CDR3 length equals 16 residues. The CDR3 protein is CASSLMGRAGGYEQYF. CDR3 DNA: TGTGCCAGCAGCTTGATGGGTCGGGCAGGGGGCTACGAGCAGTACTTC.

This clone has only a few counts. This sequence joins TRBV24-1 and TRBJ2-1; tentatively, D is TRBD1 (6 bases). Trimming stripped 4 bases from V and 10 bases from J, with 16 bases between. CDR1 KGHDR and CDR2 SFDVKD come from the germline V gene. The CDR3 has 14 residues. In nucleotides, the CDR3 is TGTGCCACCAGTGACCCAGGGGTTAAGGGGGAGCAGTTCTTC. This sequence encodes CATSDPGVKGEQFF.

The genes are TRBV5-1 and TRBJ2-3; D is uncertain. The CDR3 sequence is 14 residues long. V was cut by 4 bases and J by 1 base, with 10 bases left in between. Germline V gene lookup returns CDR1 SGHRS and CDR2 YFSETQ. For the CDR3, the DNA is TGCGCCAGCAGCCTAACTGTAGGCACAGATACGCAGTATTTT. Residues: CASSLTVGTDTQYF.

The chain combines TRBV9 with TRBJ2-1; D is undetermined. CDR3 size: 13 residues. The germline CDR1 and CDR2 sequences are SGDLS and YYNGEE. V gave up 3 bases and J gave up 8 bases, with 12 bases separating them. CDR3 nucleotide sequence: TGTGCCAGCAGCGCAAATCTTGGCCATGAGCAGTTCTTC. Translated: CASSANLGHEQFF.

J is TRBJ2-3 and V is TRBV7-9, with a weak D call TRBD2 (7 bases). Germline CDR1 is SEHNR and CDR2 is FQNEAQ (reference sequence). The CDR3 runs to 19 residues. Trimming stripped 1 base from V and 4 bases from J, with 24 bases between. CDR3 in amino acids: CASSLGLARGGGVPDTQYF. The CDR3 bases are TGTGCCAGCAGCTTAGGACTAGCTAGGGGGGGCGGGGTACCAGATACGCAGTATTTT. Filled out from reference TRBV7-9 and TRBJ2-3, the complete variable domain reads DTGVSQNPRHKITKRGQNVTFRCDPISEHNRLYWYRQTLGQGPEFLTYFQNEAQLEKSRLLSDRFSAERPKGSFSTLEIQRTEQGDSAMYLCASSLGLARGGGVPDTQYFGPGTRLTVL.

The V gene is TRBV5-8, the J gene TRBJ2-1; 11 bases fit TRBD2. The CDR3 has 14 amino acids. Per germline, CDR1 SGHTS and CDR2 YDEGEE. V gave up 4 bases and J gave up 8 bases; unmatched junction bases: 5. CDR3 amino acids: CASSSSGGAYEQFF. The DNA for the CDR3 is TGTGCCAGCAGCAGTAGCGGGGGGGCGTATGAGCAGTTCTTC.

This clone was detected only a few times. The rearrangement joins TRBV12-3 or TRBV12-4 to TRBJ2-5; perhaps TRBD2 as D (5 bases). This CDR3 comprises 13 residues. V dropped 2 bases and J dropped 4 bases, with 8 bases sitting between them. The CDR3: CASSLNEGETQYF. The CDR3 nucleotides are TGTGCCAGCAGTTTAAATGAGGGAGAGACCCAGTACTTC.

The chain joins TRBV5-1 to TRBJ1-1; the D is unclear. This CDR3 is built from 15 residues. V was clipped by 1 base and J by 0 bases, with 10 bases between them. In germline, CDR1 is SGHRS, CDR2 YFSETQ. CDR3: CASSLLEGVNTEAFF. In nucleotides, the CDR3 is TGCGCCAGCAGCTTGTTAGAGGGTGTGAACACTGAAGCTTTCTTT.

The rearrangement joins TRBV5-1 to TRBJ2-6, with D unclear. The CDR3 sequence is 16 residues long. Per germline, CDR1 SGHRS and CDR2 YFSETQ. Trimming took off 2 bases at V and 0 bases at J, with 9 bases between the two ends. CDR3: CASSLQINSGANVLTF. DNA for the CDR3: TGCGCCAGCAGCTTACAGATTAACTCTGGGGCCAACGTCCTGACTTTC.

The chain is built from TRBV7-9 and TRBJ2-5, with 7 nucleotides matching TRBD1. The junction had 6 bases not matched to a gene; V was cut back by 7 bases and J by 4 bases. The CDR3 contains 13 residues. Germline CDR1 SEHNR, CDR2 FQNEAQ (reference sequence). CDR3 sequence: CASTRDSGETQYF. DNA for the CDR3: TGTGCCAGCACCCGGGACAGTGGAGAGACCCAGTACTTC.

The chain has TRBV28 and TRBJ1-2; no firm D call. The V end was cut by 2 bases, the J end by 1 base, with 14 bases between. Per the germline V gene, CDR1 is MDHEN and CDR2 is SYDVKM. The length of the CDR3 is 16 residues. This chain's CDR3 is CASSLPRREINYGYTF. The CDR3, as DNA: TGTGCCAGCAGTTTACCCCGACGGGAAATTAACTATGGCTACACCTTC.

V and J are TRBV2 and TRBJ1-3, with 9 bases matching TRBD1. The CDR3 is 15 amino acids. Germline CDR1 and CDR2: SNHLY and FYNNEI. The J segment lost 5 bases and the V segment lost 6 bases, leaving 8 bases of the junction unmatched. Written as DNA, the CDR3 is TGTGCCAGCAGCACCGGGACAGGGATGAGAAACACCATATATTTT. Translating gives CASSTGTGMRNTIYF.